The T cell receptor beta chain described here comes from a study of graft-versus-host responses after intestinal transplantation. Study as a whole: Recipients were all induced with anti-thymocyte globulin, then given tacrolimus and steroids for approximately three years. Study-level points and caveats: Allografts of one patient group, those with graft-donor T cell macrochimerism, had high graft-versus-host to host-versus-graft clonal ratios. Early after transplant, HvG clones declined as circulating GvH clones peaked.

This clone has a handful of counts. The ends were cut back, 4 bases at V and 5 bases at J, with 15 bases in the middle. Germline V gene data show CDR1 as SGDLS and CDR2 as YYNGEE. The CDR3 totals 14 residues. Generated by immunoSEQ multiplex PCR, the TCRdb table keeps only in-frame clones and is missing some. The data hold around 13,000 clones, with more than 25% observed a single time. There were some 200,000 CFSE-labeled responder cells plated together with some 200,000 irradiated, violet-dye-labeled stimulator cells. Following the reaction, CD3+CD4+ and CD3+CD8+ responders that were proliferating and CFSE-low underwent sorting.

The sequence was obtained from a human patient who received an intestinal transplant. The V and J genes are TRBV9 and TRBJ2-5; weak D call: TRBD2 (5 bases). Source: alloreactive CD8+ T cells from a mixed lymphocyte reaction culture, taken before intestinal transplant. Subset indicated: CFSE-low proliferating T cells sorted from roughly six-day pre-transplant mixed lymphocyte reaction (GvH or HvG direction). This CDR3 is CASSPNPLAETQYF. The CDR3 coding sequence is TGTGCCAGCAGCCCTAATCCTTTAGCGGAGACCCAGTACTTC.